These T cell receptor beta chains were read from a single sample in a study of T cell responses to AZD1222 COVID-19 vaccine. Clones were read by immunoSEQ multiplex PCR, and TCRdb kept only the in-frame ones, dropping some. This table has around 76,000 clones, 85% appearing once. The specimen was peripheral blood, collected on day 0 of AZD1222 vaccination. Receptor source: an adult in good health. CDR3s include the opening cysteine and the closing phenylalanine or tryptophan. Each record gives: D gene, J gene, V gene, clone size, CDR3 DNA, CDR3 protein. D genes are given only for firm matches. Size values are once, few and many counts, or a class for expanded clones, and some rows have none.

D: .
J: TRBJ2-7
V: TRBV5-8
size: .
DNA: TGTGCCAGCAGCTTGTCCGGGACACCTTTCTACGAGCAGTACTTC
CDR3: CASSLSGTPFYEQYF

D: .
J: TRBJ2-5
V: TRBV5-1
size: .
DNA: TGCGCCAGCAGCTTGTCCGGGCCGGTCGGGGAGACCCAGTACTTC
CDR3: CASSLSGPVGETQYF

D: TRBD1
J: TRBJ1-2
V: TRBV6-5
size: few
DNA: TGTGCCAGCAGGGCTGGACAGGGCCGGGATTATGGCTACACCTTC
CDR3: CASRAGQGRDYGYTF

D: TRBD1
J: TRBJ2-5
V: TRBV7-3
size: .
DNA: TGTGCCAGCAGCTTCTGGACAGGGTCGAAGGAGACCCAGTACTTC
CDR3: CASSFWTGSKETQYF

D: .
J: TRBJ2-7
V: TRBV6-5
size: .
DNA: TGTGCCAGCAGTTACTCGCAGGGGAAGCAGTACTTC
CDR3: CASSYSQGKQYF

D: TRBD1
J: TRBJ2-7
V: TRBV23-1
size: few
DNA: TGCGCCAGCAGTCCGTCACAGGGGTCCTCCTACGAGCAGTACTTC
CDR3: CASSPSQGSSYEQYF

D: .
J: TRBJ1-3
V: TRBV24-1
size: .
DNA: TGTGCCACCAGTGATTTGCCCCCAGGCCCGGGGAGCCCTGGAAACACCATATATTTT
CDR3: CATSDLPPGPGSPGNTIYF

D: TRBD1
J: TRBJ1-2
V: TRBV27
size: .
DNA: TGTGCCAGCAGTGAACTCCGGGACAGTGGGCCCGGATATGGCTACACCTTC
CDR3: CASSELRDSGPGYGYTF

D: .
J: TRBJ1-1
V: TRBV27
size: .
DNA: TGTGCCAGCACCCGGACAAGTTTGAACACTGAAGCTTTCTTT
CDR3: CASTRTSLNTEAFF

D: .
J: TRBJ2-7
V: TRBV18
size: .
DNA: TGTGCCAGCTCACCGCTGTCCAGTGGGGGTTCCCACGAGCAGTACTTC
CDR3: CASSPLSSGGSHEQYF

D: .
J: TRBJ1-5
V: TRBV6-5
size: once
DNA: TGTGCCAGCTCCAGCGAGGGCAATCAGCCCCAGCATTTT
CDR3: CASSSEGNQPQHF

D: TRBD1
J: TRBJ1-2
V: TRBV27
size: few
DNA: TGTGCCAGCAGTTTGAAAGGGACAGGAATCTATGGCTACACCTTC
CDR3: CASSLKGTGIYGYTF

D: .
J: TRBJ1-5
V: TRBV30
size: .
DNA: TGTGCCTGGAGTGTACAGGGTGCTCAGCCCCAGCATTTT
CDR3: CAWSVQGAQPQHF

D: TRBD2
J: TRBJ2-4
V: TRBV7-9
size: .
DNA: TGTGCCAGCAGCGCCCGCGGGGGGGCCAAAAACATTCAGTACTTC
CDR3: CASSARGGAKNIQYF

D: .
J: TRBJ1-5
V: TRBV14
size: .
DNA: TGTGCCAGCAGCGTTGATCACAATCAGCCCCAGCATTTT
CDR3: CASSVDHNQPQHF

D: .
J: TRBJ1-2
V: TRBV5-4
size: once
DNA: TGTGCCAGCAGCCTGCCGGGGTTTAATATCGGGTCCTATGGCTACACCTTC
CDR3: CASSLPGFNIGSYGYTF

D: .
J: TRBJ2-7
V: TRBV5-1
size: .
DNA: TGCGCCAGCAGCCGGACATCCTACGAGCAGTACTTC
CDR3: CASSRTSYEQYF

D: .
J: TRBJ1-1
V: TRBV7-2
size: .
DNA: TGTGCCAGCTGTCCGGGGACGGGGAACACTGAAGCTTTCTTT
CDR3: CASCPGTGNTEAFF

D: TRBD1
J: TRBJ2-3
V: TRBV5-1
size: .
DNA: TGCGCCAGCAGCTTGCCCCGACAGGGGGTTCAAGATACGCAGTATTTT
CDR3: CASSLPRQGVQDTQYF

D: TRBD1
J: TRBJ1-5
V: TRBV7-9
size: .
DNA: TGTGCCAGCAGCGGACAGGGACATCAGCCCCAGCATTTT
CDR3: CASSGQGHQPQHF

D: TRBD2
J: TRBJ2-3
V: TRBV18
size: .
DNA: TGTGCCAGCTCATCGGGACTAGCGGGGGGGCCGGCAGATACGCAGTATTTT
CDR3: CASSSGLAGGPADTQYF

D: .
J: TRBJ1-6
V: TRBV15
size: .
DNA: TGTGCCACCAGCAGAGATCAGGTCGCGGGGGCACCCCTCCACTTT
CDR3: CATSRDQVAGAPLHF

D: .
J: TRBJ1-5
V: TRBV2
size: .
DNA: TGTGCCAGCAGAGAGACAGATAGCAATCAGCCCCAGCATTTT
CDR3: CASRETDSNQPQHF

D: .
J: TRBJ1-1
V: TRBV24-1
size: .
DNA: TGTGCCACCAGTGAGGGGATGAACACTGAAGCTTTCTTT
CDR3: CATSEGMNTEAFF

D: .
J: TRBJ1-4
V: TRBV11-2
size: .
DNA: TGTGCCAGCAGCTTGAACAGCGCAACTAATGAAAAACTGTTTTTT
CDR3: CASSLNSATNEKLFF

D: .
J: TRBJ1-4
V: TRBV5-1
size: .
DNA: TGCGCCAGCAGCTTGGGGGCAGCTAATGAAAAACTGTTTTTT
CDR3: CASSLGAANEKLFF

D: TRBD2
J: TRBJ2-7
V: TRBV3-1/TRBV3-2
size: .
DNA: TGTGCCAGCAGCCAAGAGTCTAGCGGGGGGTACGAGCAGTACTTC
CDR3: CASSQESSGGYEQYF

D: .
J: TRBJ2-1
V: TRBV5-4
size: .
DNA: TGTGCCAGCAGCGTGGGCTGGGGGGTGAGCTCCTACAATGAGCAGTTCTTC
CDR3: CASSVGWGVSSYNEQFF

D: .
J: TRBJ2-2
V: TRBV6-6
size: .
DNA: TGTGCCAGCAGTTACTCCAAGAACAGCGGGGAGCTGTTTTTT
CDR3: CASSYSKNSGELFF